This T cell receptor (beta chain) was identified during a study of T cell responses to AZD1222 COVID-19 vaccine. The CDR3 has 19 amino acids. CDR1 is KGHSH and CDR2 is LQKENI in the germline V gene. The V gene end was trimmed by 4 bases and the J gene end by 9 bases; junction bases not matched to a gene: 19. As regards this clone: Antigen: not known.

TCRdb keeps only in-frame clones here, not all; method: immunoSEQ multiplex PCR. The sample holds more than 95,000 clones, around 89% seen once. Overall study findings and caveats: Repertoire sampling happened only post peak T cell response. CD4 TCRs associated with vaccination spanned spike, dominating at 160-218 and 743-854. Once two AZD1222 doses were given, Spike-specific TCR breadth and depth went up.

The chain employs TRBV18 and TRBJ2-1; 12 bases fit TRBD2. The sequence came from an adult in good health. The sequencing here drew on peripheral blood, taken on day 0 of AZD1222 vaccination. CDR3 DNA: TGTGCCAGCTCACTAACAAGGGGCCGACTAGCGGGAGCCCGGGGTGAGCAGTTCTTC. Its translation: CASSLTRGRLAGARGEQFF.